This TCR beta chain was documented in a study of blood T cells in healthy people across ages. Primers used in a second PCR of about 6 to 12 cycles were a sample-barcoded 5' primer and a J-beta primer mix. TCRdb processed the 5' RACE reads anew with MiXCR; each CDR3 protein has one entry. Of about 500,000 distinct CDR3 sequences listed, approximately 25% are singletons. Trimming pared 3 bases from V and 3 bases from J, leaving 6 bases between. CDR3 length: 12 residues. Germline loops: CDR1 MNHNS, CDR2 SASEGT. This same sample was also part of a study on T cells of mothers and their children. That paper adds: All donors were healthy and Caucasian; they were a few mothers and their six children. Versus unrelated pairs, overlap was slightly higher in related mother-child pairs, without reaching significance.

The chain employs TRBV6-1 and TRBJ2-7; D is ambiguous. This TCR was recovered from a boy younger than 18 in good health. Sequencing was performed on blood. The CDR3, as DNA: TGTGCCAGCAGTGACCAACACTACGAGCAGTACTTC. As protein: CASSDQHYEQYF.